This TCR beta chain was retrieved from a study of blood T cell repertoires in COVID-19. Methods used by the authors: Estimation of nucleated cell counts relied on the amplification of reference gene primers. Clones were read by immunoSEQ multiplex PCR, and TCRdb kept only the in-frame ones, dropping some. That table is the source of V, J and clone size, and D and trimming were worked out from the DNA. The top ten hold 9% to 14% of the sample, which has 150,000 to 180,000 clones, 65% to 90% seen once. This clone has just one count. The CDR3 covers 15 residues. Looked up from germline, CDR1 is SGHVS and CDR2 is FNYEAQ. Trimming removed 3 bases from V and 4 bases from J, with 16 bases in between.

This clonotype originated in a woman aged 55-69 years with COVID-19, enrolled during active disease. Sample: peripheral blood. The V gene is TRBV7-6, the J gene TRBJ2-7, with D tentatively TRBD2 (6 bases). The CDR3 protein is CASSLWEAEYYEQYF. The CDR3, as DNA: TGTGCCAGCAGCTTGTGGGAGGCTGAGTATTACGAGCAGTACTTC.